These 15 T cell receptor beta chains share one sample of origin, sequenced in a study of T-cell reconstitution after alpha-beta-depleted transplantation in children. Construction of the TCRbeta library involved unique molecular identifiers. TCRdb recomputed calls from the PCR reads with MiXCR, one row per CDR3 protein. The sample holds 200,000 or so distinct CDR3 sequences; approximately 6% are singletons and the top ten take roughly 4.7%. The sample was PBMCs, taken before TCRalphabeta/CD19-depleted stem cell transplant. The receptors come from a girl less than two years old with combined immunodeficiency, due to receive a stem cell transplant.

CDR3 bases: TGCAGCGTTTGGGGAGGGAACACTGAAGCTTTCTTT. It yields the protein CSVWGGNTEAFF. V usage is TRBV29-1 and J usage is TRBJ1-1; the D is unclear. Trimming took 5 bases from V and 1 from J, leaving 8 bases between them. CDR3 length equals 12 residues. Looked up from germline, CDR1 is SQVTM and CDR2 is ANQGSEA.

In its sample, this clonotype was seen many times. The CDR3 DNA reads TGTGCCAGCAGCGAACAGGGGACCGGGGAGCTGTTTTTT. Translated: CASSEQGTGELFF. The V and J genes are TRBV3-1 and TRBJ2-2; 7 bases are shared with TRBD1. Trimming removed 5 bases from V and 5 bases from J; junction bases left unmatched: 2. Germline CDR1 reads LGHDT; CDR2 reads YNNKEL (reference sequence). The CDR3 is 13 residues long.

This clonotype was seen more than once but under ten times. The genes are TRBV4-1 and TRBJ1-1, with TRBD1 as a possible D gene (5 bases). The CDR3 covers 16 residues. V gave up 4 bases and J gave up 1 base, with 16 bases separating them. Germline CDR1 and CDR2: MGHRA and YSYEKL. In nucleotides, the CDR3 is TGCGCCAGCAGCCCTCCACCGGGGGGGGGGAACACTGAAGCTTTCTTT. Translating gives CASSPPPGGGNTEAFF.

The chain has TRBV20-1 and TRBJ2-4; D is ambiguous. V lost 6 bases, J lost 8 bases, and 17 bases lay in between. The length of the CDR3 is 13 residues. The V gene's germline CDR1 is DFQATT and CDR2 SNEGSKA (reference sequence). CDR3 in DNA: TGCAGTGCCAGACAATATCAGAGAGACATTCAGTACTTC. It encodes CSARQYQRDIQYF.

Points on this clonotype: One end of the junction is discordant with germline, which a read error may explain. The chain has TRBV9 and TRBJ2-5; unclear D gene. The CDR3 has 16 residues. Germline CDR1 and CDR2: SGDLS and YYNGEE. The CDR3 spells CASSVSPTKAQGTQYF. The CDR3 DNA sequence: TGTGCCAGCAGCGTCTCCCCTACTAAAGCCCAAGGGACCCAGTACTTC. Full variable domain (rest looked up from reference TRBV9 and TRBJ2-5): DSGVTQTPKHLITATGQRVTLRCSPRSGDLSVYWYQQSLDQGLQFLIQYYNGEERAKGNILERFSAQQFPDLHSELNLSSLELGDSALYFCASSVSPTKAQGTQYFGPGTRLLVL.

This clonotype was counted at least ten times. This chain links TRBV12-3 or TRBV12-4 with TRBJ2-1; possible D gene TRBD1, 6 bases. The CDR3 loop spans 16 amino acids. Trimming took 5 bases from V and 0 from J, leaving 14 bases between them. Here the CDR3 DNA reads TGTGCCAGCAGTGGGGGCGGGCAGGGCTCCTACAATGAGCAGTTCTTC. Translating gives CASSGGGQGSYNEQFF.

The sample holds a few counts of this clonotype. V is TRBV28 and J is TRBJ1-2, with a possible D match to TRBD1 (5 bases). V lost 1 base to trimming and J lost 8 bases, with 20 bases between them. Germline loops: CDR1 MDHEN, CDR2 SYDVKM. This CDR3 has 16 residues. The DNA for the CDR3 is TGTGCCAGCAGTTTATACACTTTTCAGGGCCGGGGAGGCTACACCTTC. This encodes CASSLYTFQGRGGYTF.

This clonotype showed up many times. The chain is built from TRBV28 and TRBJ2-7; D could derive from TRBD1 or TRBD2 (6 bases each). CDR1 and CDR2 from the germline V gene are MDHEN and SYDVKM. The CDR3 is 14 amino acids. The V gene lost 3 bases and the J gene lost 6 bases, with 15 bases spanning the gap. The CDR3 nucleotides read TGTGCCAGCAGTTTTCCTAGCGTCAGGGGCGAGCAGTACTTC. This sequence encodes CASSFPSVRGEQYF.

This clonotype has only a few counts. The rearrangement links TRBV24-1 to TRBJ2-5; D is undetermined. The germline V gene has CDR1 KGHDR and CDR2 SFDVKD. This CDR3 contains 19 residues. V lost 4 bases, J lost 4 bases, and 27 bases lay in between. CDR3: CATSEIYEGRAVCGETQYF. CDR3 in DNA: TGTGCCACCAGTGAGATATATGAAGGTCGAGCCGTTTGTGGAGAGACCCAGTACTTC.

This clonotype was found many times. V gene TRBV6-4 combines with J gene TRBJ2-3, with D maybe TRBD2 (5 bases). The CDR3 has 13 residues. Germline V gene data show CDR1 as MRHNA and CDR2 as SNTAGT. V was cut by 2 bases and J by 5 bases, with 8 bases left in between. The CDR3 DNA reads TGTGCCAGCAGTGACGGTGAGGGAGATACGCAGTATTTT. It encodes CASSDGEGDTQYF.

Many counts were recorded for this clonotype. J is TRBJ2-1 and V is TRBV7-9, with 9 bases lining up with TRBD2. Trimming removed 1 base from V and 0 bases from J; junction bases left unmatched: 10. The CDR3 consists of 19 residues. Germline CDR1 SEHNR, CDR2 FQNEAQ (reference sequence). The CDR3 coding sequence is TGTGCCAGCAGCTTAGGCTGGACTAGCGACAAAAGCTCCTACAATGAGCAGTTCTTC. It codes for CASSLGWTSDKSSYNEQFF.

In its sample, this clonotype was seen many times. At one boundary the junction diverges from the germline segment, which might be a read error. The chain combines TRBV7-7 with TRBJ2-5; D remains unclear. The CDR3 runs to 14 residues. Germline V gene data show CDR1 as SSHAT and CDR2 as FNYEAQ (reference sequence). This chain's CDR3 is CASSALEAQETQYF. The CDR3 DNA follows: TGTGCTAGCAGCGCCCTTGAGGCCCAGGAGACCCAGTACTTC.

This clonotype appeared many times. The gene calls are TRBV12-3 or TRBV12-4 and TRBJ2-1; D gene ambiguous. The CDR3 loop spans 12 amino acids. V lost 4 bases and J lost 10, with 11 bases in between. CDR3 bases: TGTGCCAGCAGTTCGACGGTAAGGGAGCAGTTCTTC. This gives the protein CASSSTVREQFF.

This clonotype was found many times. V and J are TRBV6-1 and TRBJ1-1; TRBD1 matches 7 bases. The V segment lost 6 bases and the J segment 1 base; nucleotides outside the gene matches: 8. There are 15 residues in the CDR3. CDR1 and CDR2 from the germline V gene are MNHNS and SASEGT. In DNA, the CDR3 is TGTGCCAGCAGCCACCCGGGACAGAAGAACACTGAAGCTTTCTTT. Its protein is CASSHPGQKNTEAFF.

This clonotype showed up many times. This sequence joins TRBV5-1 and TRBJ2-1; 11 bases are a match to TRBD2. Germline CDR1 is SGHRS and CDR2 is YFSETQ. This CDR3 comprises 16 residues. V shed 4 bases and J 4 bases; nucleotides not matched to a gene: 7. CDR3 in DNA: TGCGCCAGCAGCCTAACTAGCGGGAGAGGGTACAATGAGCAGTTCTTC. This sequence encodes CASSLTSGRGYNEQFF.